This is a list of T cell receptor beta chains from one sample in a study of T cell responses to AZD1222 COVID-19 vaccine. The assay was immunoSEQ multiplex PCR, and TCRdb's table has in-frame clones only and misses some. There are about 130,000 clones in the sample; about 90% occur only once, and about 10% lies in the top ten. Sample: peripheral blood, taken on day 0 of AZD1222 vaccination. All receptors derive from an adult in good health. Both conserved end residues are part of each CDR3. D genes are given only for firm matches. Size values are once, few and many counts, or a class for expanded clones, and some rows have none.

abundance: NA; len: 13; v_gene: TRBV4-1; j_gene: TRBJ1-1; d_gene: NA; CDR3nt: TGCGCCAGCAGCCCCGAATGGAACACTGAAGCTTTCTTT; CDR3aa: CASSPEWNTEAFF
abundance: NA; len: 16; v_gene: TRBV9; j_gene: TRBJ2-1; d_gene: TRBD2; CDR3nt: TGTGCCAGCAGCGTAGTTGGACTAGCGGCGAACAATGAGCAGTTCTTC; CDR3aa: CASSVVGLAANNEQFF
abundance: NA; len: 13; v_gene: TRBV28; j_gene: TRBJ2-7; d_gene: TRBD1; CDR3nt: TGTGCCAGCAGACGGGACAGTCCCTACGAGCAGTACTTC; CDR3aa: CASRRDSPYEQYF
abundance: NA; len: 19; v_gene: TRBV7-9; j_gene: TRBJ1-4; d_gene: NA; CDR3nt: TGTGCCAGCAGCTTAGTGAGTTGGGACCTTCCTCGGGTACGTGAAAAACTGTTTTTT; CDR3aa: CASSLVSWDLPRVREKLFF
abundance: NA; len: 13; v_gene: TRBV29-1; j_gene: TRBJ1-5; d_gene: NA; CDR3nt: TGCAGCGTTGTGGAGGGTCCTAATCAGCCCCAGCATTTT; CDR3aa: CSVVEGPNQPQHF
abundance: NA; len: 14; v_gene: TRBV9; j_gene: TRBJ1-6; d_gene: NA; CDR3nt: TGTGCCAGCAGCGAGGGGAGGTTTGGTTCACCCCTCCACTTT; CDR3aa: CASSEGRFGSPLHF
abundance: NA; len: 14; v_gene: TRBV19; j_gene: TRBJ1-1; d_gene: NA; CDR3nt: TGTGCCAGTAGTCTCGGCCAGGGCAACACTGAAGCTTTCTTT; CDR3aa: CASSLGQGNTEAFF
abundance: NA; len: 13; v_gene: TRBV29-1; j_gene: TRBJ1-2; d_gene: TRBD1; CDR3nt: TGCAGCTTCCGGCAGGGGGACGTCTATGGCTACACCTTC; CDR3aa: CSFRQGDVYGYTF
abundance: NA; len: 14; v_gene: TRBV19; j_gene: TRBJ1-4; d_gene: NA; CDR3nt: TGTGCCAGTAGTCTCCGGGCGCCAAATGAAAAACTGTTTTTT; CDR3aa: CASSLRAPNEKLFF
abundance: NA; len: 14; v_gene: TRBV28; j_gene: TRBJ2-1; d_gene: TRBD2; CDR3nt: TGTGCCAGCAGTTTCGTGCGGGGGATCAATGAGCAGTTCTTC; CDR3aa: CASSFVRGINEQFF
abundance: NA; len: 13; v_gene: TRBV2; j_gene: TRBJ2-5; d_gene: NA; CDR3nt: TGTGCCAGCAGGGGGGTATTTGAAGAGACCCAGTACTTC; CDR3aa: CASRGVFEETQYF
abundance: NA; len: 20; v_gene: TRBV23-1; j_gene: TRBJ1-1; d_gene: TRBD1; CDR3nt: TGCGCCAGCAGTCAGCCGGGACAGGGGGGTTCCCAGATTAAGAACACTGAAGCTTTCTTT; CDR3aa: CASSQPGQGGSQIKNTEAFF
abundance: NA; len: 15; v_gene: TRBV27; j_gene: TRBJ2-4; d_gene: NA; CDR3nt: TGTGCCAGCAGCCCTGTGGGGATCCGTGAAAACATTCAGTACTTC; CDR3aa: CASSPVGIRENIQYF
abundance: few; len: 16; v_gene: TRBV10-3; j_gene: TRBJ1-1; d_gene: TRBD1; CDR3nt: TGTGCCATCAGACCAGGACAGGGAAACTCGAACACTGAAGCTTTCTTT; CDR3aa: CAIRPGQGNSNTEAFF
abundance: NA; len: 13; v_gene: TRBV12-3/TRBV12-4; j_gene: TRBJ1-1; d_gene: NA; CDR3nt: TGTGCCAGCAGTTTGTGGGGAATGTCTGAAGCTTTCTTT; CDR3aa: CASSLWGMSEAFF
abundance: few; len: 16; v_gene: TRBV19; j_gene: TRBJ2-1; d_gene: TRBD2; CDR3nt: TGTGCCAGTATGGGGGGGGAAGTTAGCTCCTACAATGAGCAGTTCTTC; CDR3aa: CASMGGEVSSYNEQFF
abundance: NA; len: 17; v_gene: TRBV19; j_gene: TRBJ1-2; d_gene: TRBD1; CDR3nt: TGTGCCAGTAGTACCCTCAAGGATCCCGGGACAGAGATCGGCTACACCTTC; CDR3aa: CASSTLKDPGTEIGYTF
abundance: NA; len: 15; v_gene: TRBV5-4; j_gene: TRBJ2-1; d_gene: TRBD2; CDR3nt: TGTGCCAGCACCCGCGGCGGGGGGGTTCAGGATGAGCAGTTCTTC; CDR3aa: CASTRGGGVQDEQFF